These 24 T cell receptor beta chains originate from one sample sequenced in a study of CD8+ T cells in alopecia areata. After isolation, RNA underwent reverse transcription to generate cDNA as the sequencing template. Libraries were prepared by immunoSEQ multiplex PCR; TCRdb keeps only in-frame clonotypes and omits some of them. The sample yields about 110,000 clones, 50% to 70% seen once. Material for sequencing was NKG2D-low CD8+ T cells sorted from blood. All receptors come from a human donor with alopecia areata.

The rearrangement links TRBV15 to TRBJ2-7; D gene uncertain. This CDR3 region has 14 residues. Germline V gives CDR1 LNHNV, CDR2 YYDKDF (reference sequence). Trimming took off 1 base at V and 6 bases at J, with 13 bases between the two ends. The CDR3 sequence: CATSRGVQPGEQYF. The DNA of the CDR3 is TGTGCCACCAGCAGAGGAGTACAGCCGGGCGAGCAGTACTTC. Full variable domain (outside the CDR3, taken from reference TRBV15 and TRBJ2-7): DAMVIQNPRYQVTQFGKPVTLSCSQTLNHNVMYWYQQKSSQAPKLLFHYYDKDFNNEADTPDNFQSRRPNTSFCFLDIRSPGLGDTAMYLCATSRGVQPGEQYFGPGTRLTVT.

The genes are TRBV5-4 and TRBJ2-3; D may correspond to TRBD1 or TRBD2 (6 bases each). Trimming cost V 3 bases and J 5 bases, with 13 bases left between them. The CDR3 covers 14 residues. Per germline, CDR1 SGHNT and CDR2 YYREEE (reference sequence). The CDR3 spells CASSSGGVGDTQYF. In nucleotides, the CDR3 is TGTGCCAGCAGCTCCGGGGGCGTGGGAGATACGCAGTATTTT.

The chain is built from TRBV28 and TRBJ2-4, with TRBD1 matching over 7 bases. Germline V gene data show CDR1 as MDHEN and CDR2 as SYDVKM. This CDR3 region has 16 residues. With V trimmed by 3 bases and J by 0 bases, 5 bases remained unmatched. The CDR3 here is CASSLSRGLAKNIQYF. The CDR3 coding sequence is TGTGCCAGCAGTTTGAGTAGGGGGCTAGCCAAAAACATTCAGTACTTC.

This clone was picked up a small number of times. The chain recombines TRBV29-1 with TRBJ2-5; 9 nucleotides match TRBD1. V shed 3 bases and J 4 bases; nucleotides not matched to a gene: 9. The length of the CDR3 is 15 residues. Germline V CDR1 and CDR2: SQVTM, ANQGSEA. CDR3 bases: TGCAGCGTTGAGAGGGGTGCGGACAGGGGAGAGACCCAGTACTTC. It specifies CSVERGADRGETQYF.

V is TRBV13 and J is TRBJ1-3, with D possibly matching TRBD1 (5 bases). Germline CDR1 reads PRHDT; CDR2 reads FYEKMQ (reference sequence). Trimming removed 5 bases from V and 4 bases from J, with 12 bases in between. The CDR3 sequence is 14 residues long. The CDR3 nucleotides read TGTGCCAGCAGCCAGGGACCAGCCGGAAACACCATATATTTT. This translates into CASSQGPAGNTIYF.

The chain has TRBV30 and TRBJ2-3, with 9 bases fitting TRBD1. The V gene end was trimmed by 2 bases and the J gene end by 4 bases; junction bases not matched to a gene: 7. The CDR3 has 15 residues. Germline V CDR1 and CDR2: GTSNPN, SVGIG (reference sequence). DNA of the CDR3: TGTGCCTGGAGTCCAACAGGGGGCGCATCAGATACGCAGTATTTT. Translating gives CAWSPTGGASDTQYF.

The genes are TRBV5-4 and TRBJ2-1; TRBD1 might be the D (6 bases). This CDR3 is 12 amino acids long. Germline-derived CDR1 and CDR2 are SGHNT and YYREEE (reference sequence). The V and J ends lost 4 bases and 8 bases respectively, with 10 bases between them. The CDR3 DNA reads TGTGCCAGCAGCCCCAGGGGCGATGAGCAGTTCTTC. Its protein is CASSPRGDEQFF.

The V call is TRBV11-2, the J call TRBJ1-1, with a tentative D call TRBD1 (5 bases). Trimming removed 3 bases at V and 5 bases at J, with 22 bases between. Germline CDR1 is SGHAT and CDR2 is FQNNGV. CDR3 length: 17 residues. The CDR3 region has the DNA TGTGCCAGCAGCTTTTTTACCGGGACCCGCTCTCATACTGAAGCTTTCTTT. Protein product: CASSFFTGTRSHTEAFF. Looking up the rest from reference TRBV11-2 and TRBJ1-1 gives the full variable domain: EAGVAQSPRYKIIEKRQSVAFWCNPISGHATLYWYQQILGQGPKLLIQFQNNGVVDDSQLPKDRFSAERLKGVDSTLKIQPAKLEDSAVYLCASSFFTGTRSHTEAFFGQGTRLTVV.

The gene calls are TRBV5-1 and TRBJ1-1; D remains ambiguous. Trimming stripped 0 bases from V and 6 bases from J, with 12 bases between. Germline CDR1 and CDR2: SGHRS and YFSETQ. The CDR3 is made up of 14 amino acids. Here the CDR3 DNA reads TGCGCCAGCAGCTTGGGTATGGGTGGCCCTGAAGCTTTCTTT. This gives the protein CASSLGMGGPEAFF. The full variable domain, with the rest looked up from reference TRBV5-1 and TRBJ1-1, is KAGVTQTPRYLIKTRGQQVTLSCSPISGHRSVSWYQQTPGQGLQFLFEYFSETQRNKGNFPGRFSGRQFSNSRSEMNVSTLELGDSALYLCASSLGMGGPEAFFGQGTRLTVV.

V and J are TRBV7-3 and TRBJ2-5, with D possibly being TRBD1 (6 bases). Germline CDR1 is SGHTA and CDR2 is FQGTGA. The CDR3 consists of 13 residues. Trimming removed 5 bases from V and 5 bases from J, with 12 bases in between. The DNA of the CDR3 is TGTGCCAGCAGCGAGTACAGGGCGGAGACCCAGTACTTC. It is translated as CASSEYRAETQYF.

The chain's CDR3 is CASSPLEGSNQPQHF. The CDR3 bases are TGTGCCAGCAGCCCTCTCGAGGGGAGCAATCAGCCCCAGCATTTT. The rearrangement uses TRBV7-6 and TRBJ1-5; TRBD1 might be the D (5 bases). Trimming took 5 bases from V and 1 from J, leaving 12 bases between them. This CDR3 contains 15 residues. Germline CDR1 SGHVS, CDR2 FNYEAQ.

The rearrangement joins TRBV9 to TRBJ1-5; possible D gene TRBD1, 5 bases. CDR3 length: 14 amino acids. V gave up 3 bases and J gave up 7 bases, with 14 bases separating them. CDR1 and CDR2 (germline): SGDLS, YYNGEE. The CDR3 loop reads CASSGGAGGQPQHF. The CDR3 bases are TGTGCCAGCAGCGGTGGGGCAGGCGGGCAGCCCCAGCATTTT.

As concerns this clone: Mismatch with germline at one junction end may stem from a read error. The chain combines TRBV4-1 with TRBJ2-3, with D unclear. Germline V gene lookup returns CDR1 MGHRA and CDR2 YSYEKL. The CDR3 totals 11 residues. The CDR3 DNA sequence: TGCGCCAGCAGTCAAGCAGATACGCAGTATTTT. Its protein product is CASSQADTQYF.

J is TRBJ2-2 and V is TRBV28; D uncertain. The CDR3 loop spans 11 amino acids. Germline loops: CDR1 MDHEN, CDR2 SYDVKM. V was trimmed by 4 bases and J by 7 bases, leaving 4 bases between them. The CDR3 DNA reads as TGTGCCAGCAGTTCTGGCGGGGAGCTGTTTTTT. It is translated as CASSSGGELFF.

V and J are TRBV6-5 and TRBJ2-5, with D possibly TRBD2 on 6 matching bases. Trimming took off 3 bases at V and 3 bases at J, with 8 bases between the two ends. Germline values: CDR1 MNHEY, CDR2 SVGAGI. The CDR3 consists of 13 residues. The CDR3 bases are TGTGCCAGCAGTTATGGCGGGAAAGAGACCCAGTACTTC. Protein sequence: CASSYGGKETQYF.

The rearrangement uses TRBV4-1 and TRBJ1-2, with 12 bases that match TRBD1. Germline V gene sequence: CDR1 MGHRA, CDR2 YSYEKL. The CDR3 has 14 residues. V dropped 6 bases and J dropped 7; count of bases not matched to a gene: 6. The CDR3 loop is CASSVGTGGPGYTF. CDR3 DNA sequence: TGCGCCAGCAGTGTGGGGACAGGGGGCCCTGGCTACACCTTC.

A few counts support this clone. This chain connects TRBV29-1 to TRBJ2-2; D is unresolved. The CDR3 length is 13 residues. Trimming pared 7 bases from V and 4 bases from J, leaving 13 bases between. CDR1 SQVTM and CDR2 ANQGSEA come from the germline V gene. The CDR3 loop is CSGKERSTGELFF. The CDR3 bases are TGCAGCGGGAAGGAGAGATCCACCGGGGAGCTGTTTTTT.

This clone was recorded only once. The chain uses TRBV12-5 and TRBJ2-1; D gene unclear. In germline, CDR1 is LGHNT, CDR2 FRNRAP. V gave up 6 bases and J gave up 0 bases, with 9 bases separating them. This CDR3 contains 14 residues. CDR3 sequence (DNA): TGTGCTAGTGGCACCTCATCCTCCTACAATGAGCAGTTCTTC. Residues: CASGTSSSYNEQFF.

In DNA form, the CDR3 reads TGTGCCAGCAGCAAAACGGTGAACACTGAAGCTTTCTTT. Encoded protein: CASSKTVNTEAFF. This sequence joins TRBV7-6 and TRBJ1-1; D gene uncertain. CDR1 is SGHVS, CDR2 FNYEAQ, per germline. There are 13 residues in the CDR3. V lost 5 bases and J lost 0, with 7 bases in between.

The rearrangement joins TRBV11-2 to TRBJ2-3, with 9 bases lining up with TRBD2. The germline CDR1 and CDR2 sequences are SGHAT and FQNNGV. The CDR3 runs to 15 residues. J gave up 3 bases and V 5 bases, and 6 bases lay outside the gene matches. CDR3 amino acids: CASSLSGSITDTQYF. As DNA, the CDR3 is TGTGCCAGCAGCCTTAGCGGGAGTATAACAGATACGCAGTATTTT.

This chain links TRBV11-2 with TRBJ2-2, with 9 bases matching TRBD1. The V segment lost 5 bases and the J segment 8 bases; nucleotides outside the gene matches: 9. The CDR3 contains 15 residues. Germline V lookup: CDR1 SGHAT, CDR2 FQNNGV. Here the CDR3 reads CASSRDREDDGELFF. The CDR3 nucleotides are TGTGCCAGCAGCCGGGACAGGGAAGATGATGGGGAGCTGTTTTTT.

V gene TRBV10-2 combines with J gene TRBJ2-3; tentatively, D is TRBD2 (6 bases). With 3 bases removed from V and 1 base from J, the gap between germline ends came to 11 bases. Per the germline V gene, CDR1 is WSHSY and CDR2 is SAAADI. The CDR3 spans 15 residues. The CDR3 sequence is CASSDSSAGTDTQYF. The DNA for the CDR3 is TGCGCCAGCAGTGATTCTAGCGCCGGCACAGATACGCAGTATTTT.

This clone was picked up a small number of times. The chain is built from TRBV7-9 and TRBJ2-2; 7 nucleotides match TRBD1. The CDR3 spans 15 residues. Germline values: CDR1 SEHNR, CDR2 FQNEAQ (reference sequence). The V segment lost 5 bases and the J segment 4 bases; nucleotides outside the gene matches: 7. The CDR3 DNA sequence: TGTGCCAGCAGCGGACGGGACAGCTCCACCGGGGAGCTGTTTTTT. This gives the protein CASSGRDSSTGELFF.

This clone turned up a few times. The chain couples TRBV14 to TRBJ2-7; 11 bases map to TRBD1. The CDR3 is 14 residues long. V was clipped by 4 bases and J by 7 bases; unmatched bases: 6. The germline V gene encodes CDR1 SGHDN and CDR2 FVKESK. The CDR3 region is CASSLGQGAWEQYF. In nucleotides, the CDR3 is TGTGCCAGCAGCCTAGGACAGGGGGCTTGGGAGCAGTACTTC.